The next 32 T cell receptor beta chains were all read from a single sample in a study of regulatory T cells in long-lasting Graves disease (dated by TCRdb to the early 2020s). The sample's time point, from its label and the paper: newly diagnosed GD, antithyroid drugs for less than 3 months. For both TCR sequencing and RNA sequencing, RNA was extracted from PBMCs using TRIzol. The protocol used for the library was multiplex PCR. Sequencing instrument: Illumina HiSeq 4000. CDR3 regions were amplified by Arm-PCR with iRepertoire HTBI primers to construct TCR beta libraries. TCRdb redid the processing of the public reads, applying fastp at Q25 and MiXCR, and retained in-frame beta chains. Merged by CDR3 protein, the rows form single entries marked with the most common genes and DNA. This sample comprises a few hundred thousand distinct CDR3 sequences, approximately 15% of them detected only once. The ten biggest clones cover 25% to 30% of the sample.

This sample also appeared in a second study, on T cells in Graves' hyperthyroidism and ophthalmopathy.

The sequenced sample was peripheral blood mononuclear cells (PBMCs), obtained at new diagnosis, from a patient treated with antithyroid drugs. These receptors were collected from a man aged 35 to 55 with Graves disease. Donor details come from another sample of the same person, matched by shared clones.

CDR3 nucleotide sequence: TGTGCCAGCAGCTCTGGGCCCGGTTGGACTGAAGCTTTCTTT. Protein: CASSSGPGWTEAFF. V and J are TRBV11-3 and TRBJ1-1; D unclear. This CDR3 comprises 14 residues. Germline V gene lookup returns CDR1 SGHNT and CDR2 YENEEA. V was cut by 4 bases and J by 5 bases, with 14 bases left in between.

The genes are TRBV12-3 or TRBV12-4 and TRBJ1-6, with 7 bases fitting TRBD1. Germline trimming cut 3 bases from V and 4 bases from J; bases unmatched to any gene: 3. The CDR3 has 15 amino acids. CDR3 sequence (DNA): TGTGCCAGCAGTTTTTCCAGGGGGTATAATTCACCCCTCCACTTT. Amino acids: CASSFSRGYNSPLHF.

There are a few counts of this clonotype. This likely traces to a read error, being one base from a far larger clone. This chain links TRBV20-1 with TRBJ2-5; D is possibly TRBD1 or TRBD2 (5 bases each). The germline V gene has CDR1 DFQATT and CDR2 SNEGSKA (reference sequence). The CDR3 consists of 11 residues. CDR3: CSRDGHNEQYF. The CDR3 DNA reads TGCAGCAGGGACGGACACAATGAGCAGTACTTC.

This clonotype was recorded at least ten times. This sequence joins TRBV6-5 and TRBJ2-7, with 9 bases that match TRBD1. The V and J ends lost 2 bases and 5 bases, in that order; junction bases with no gene match: 4. This CDR3 comprises 14 residues. Germline lookup yields CDR1 MNHEY and CDR2 SVGAGI. CDR3 residues: CASSYTQGANEQYF. The DNA of the CDR3 is TGTGCCAGCAGTTACACACAGGGGGCAAACGAGCAGTACTTC.

As for this clonotype: This may come from a read error, since a much larger clone is one base off. The chain joins TRBV5-8 to TRBJ2-3, with D unresolved. CDR3 length equals 15 residues. Trimming shortened V by 4 bases and J by 0 bases, and 12 bases separated the two germline ends. Germline loops: CDR1 SGHTS, CDR2 YDEGEE. CDR3 loop: CASSIGPASTDTQYF. The CDR3 coding sequence is TGTGCCAGCAGCATCGGACCAGCGAGCACAGATACGCAGTATTTT. Supplemented by reference TRBV5-8 and TRBJ2-3, the full variable domain reads EAGVTQSPTHLIKTRGQQATLRCSPISGHTSVYWYQQALGLGLQFLLWYDEGEERNRGNFPPRFSGRQFPNYSSELNVNALELEDSALYLCASSIGPASTDTQYFGPGTRLTVL.

This clonotype has ten or more counts. The rearrangement links TRBV18 to TRBJ2-7; 9 bases agree with TRBD1. Trimming took 3 bases from V and 6 from J; bases not matched to a gene: 6. The CDR3 spans 14 residues. Germline V lookup: CDR1 KGHSH, CDR2 LQKENI. For the CDR3, the DNA is TGTGCCAGCTCACCTTCTGGACAGGGGAGCGAGCAGTACTTC. Protein: CASSPSGQGSEQYF.

This clonotype has a count of ten or more. V and J are TRBV11-2 and TRBJ1-1, with 8 bases lining up with TRBD1. With 5 bases clipped from V and 0 bases from J, the junction kept 11 bases outside the gene matches. From germline, CDR1 is SGHAT and CDR2 FQNNGV. This CDR3 has 17 residues. The CDR3 nucleotides read TGTGCCAGCAGCCCCAGGACAGGGTCTTGGATGAACACTGAAGCTTTCTTT. This codes for CASSPRTGSWMNTEAFF.

This clonotype was picked up a small number of times. This chain links TRBV3-1 with TRBJ2-3; D uncertain. Trimming took 1 base from V and 2 from J, leaving 4 bases between them. The CDR3 loop spans 13 amino acids. CDR1 and CDR2 from the germline V gene are LGHDT and YNNKEL (reference sequence). The CDR3 sequence is CASSQVYTDTQYF. Here the CDR3 DNA reads TGTGCCAGCAGCCAAGTTTACACAGATACGCAGTATTTT.

V usage is TRBV5-6 and J usage is TRBJ1-2; weak D call: TRBD1 (5 bases). Deletions cut 1 base from V and 4 bases from J, with 14 bases between. The CDR3 has 15 residues. Germline V lookup: CDR1 SGHDT, CDR2 YYEEEE. Here the CDR3 reads CASSLWPGTGYGYTF. DNA for the CDR3: TGTGCCAGCAGCTTGTGGCCCGGGACGGGCTATGGCTACACCTTC. Looking up the rest from reference TRBV5-6 and TRBJ1-2 gives the full variable domain: DAGVTQSPTHLIKTRGQQVTLRCSPKSGHDTVSWYQQALGQGPQFIFQYYEEEERQRGNFPDRFSGHQFPNYSSELNVNALLLGDSALYLCASSLWPGTGYGYTFGSGTRLTVV.

The table lists this clonotype with many counts. The rearrangement joins TRBV7-3 to TRBJ2-1; either TRBD1 or TRBD2 may fit D (6 bases each). Germline V gives CDR1 SGHTA, CDR2 FQGTGA. With 1 base removed from V and 8 bases from J, the gap between germline ends came to 21 bases. The CDR3 runs to 17 residues. The CDR3 region has the DNA TGTGCCAGCAGCTTAAACGGGCCGGGGGCAGGGGAGGATGAGCAGTTCTTC. It yields the protein CASSLNGPGAGEDEQFF.

This clonotype was seen at least ten times. The chain uses TRBV7-3 and TRBJ2-3; D assignment may be TRBD1 or TRBD2 (5 bases each). The CDR3 contains 14 residues. V was cut by 0 bases and J by 6 bases, with 10 bases left in between. Germline V gene data show CDR1 as SGHTA and CDR2 as FQGTGA. CDR3 residues: CASSLTGVRDTQYF. CDR3 nucleotides: TGTGCCAGCAGCTTAACGGGGGTGAGGGATACGCAGTATTTT.

This clonotype was found a few times. The chain links TRBV19 to TRBJ1-1; D call uncertain. The CDR3 covers 12 residues. Germline CDR1 is LNHDA and CDR2 is SQIVND (reference sequence). V was cut by 8 bases and J by 1 base, with 8 bases left in between. The CDR3: CASVEENTEAFF. As DNA, the CDR3 is TGTGCCAGTGTGGAAGAGAACACTGAAGCTTTCTTT.

Concerning this clonotype itself: A much larger clone lies one base from this, so it may be a read error. The chain links TRBV7-3 to TRBJ2-1; no definite D call. The germline CDR1 and CDR2 sequences are SGHTA and FQGTGA. The CDR3 consists of 12 residues. The CDR3 DNA sequence: TGTGCCGGCAGCGCCCAGTCCAATGAGCAGTTCTTC. It codes for CAGSAQSNEQFF.

This clonotype was seen at least ten times. The V call is TRBV7-9, the J call TRBJ2-3, with D hard to call. The CDR3 extends over 12 amino acids. Germline V lookup: CDR1 SEHNR, CDR2 FQNEAQ (reference sequence). The ends were cut back, 3 bases at V and 8 bases at J, with 9 bases in the middle. CDR3 in DNA: TGTGCCAGCAGCTTTTCCTCGTCTACGCAGTATTTT. Translating it yields CASSFSSSTQYF.

V usage is TRBV6-1 and J usage is TRBJ2-3; 12 nucleotides line up with TRBD2. The J call is doubtful: the DNA matches TRBJ2-7 better. The CDR3 consists of 16 residues. Looked up from germline, CDR1 is MNHNS and CDR2 is SASEGT. The CDR3 DNA reads as TGTGCCAGCAGTGAGACTAGCGGGGGTCTAGGCTACGAGCAGTACTTC. This sequence encodes CASSETSGGLGYEQYF.

The chain has TRBV5-4 and TRBJ2-2; 9 nucleotides align to TRBD2. J gave up 6 bases and V 4 bases, and 13 bases lay outside the gene matches. The CDR3 runs 17 residues. Germline values: CDR1 SGHNT, CDR2 YYREEE (reference sequence). The CDR3 sequence: CASSRGRGGSFAGELFF. The CDR3 coding sequence is TGTGCCAGCAGCCGGGGGCGGGGGGGCTCTTTCGCCGGGGAGCTGTTTTTT.

This clonotype has at least ten counts. The V call is TRBV12-3 or TRBV12-4, the J call TRBJ2-7, with D hard to call. The CDR3 consists of 12 residues. V was trimmed by 3 bases and J by 4 bases, leaving 7 bases between them. This chain's CDR3 is CASSLDLYEQYF. In DNA form, the CDR3 reads TGTGCCAGCAGTTTGGACCTGTACGAGCAGTACTTC.

This clonotype was observed many times. The V gene is TRBV24-1, the J gene TRBJ2-1, with D tentatively TRBD1 (5 bases). V was clipped by 3 bases and J by 4 bases, with 18 bases between them. In germline, CDR1 is KGHDR, CDR2 SFDVKD. There are 17 residues in the CDR3. For the CDR3, the DNA is TGTGCCACCAGTGATCCAAGCGAAGGGGCCTCTTACAATGAGCAGTTCTTC. It encodes CATSDPSEGASYNEQFF.

The table lists this clonotype with a count of one. This chain links TRBV12-3 or TRBV12-4 with TRBJ2-1, with 8 bases that match TRBD2. The V segment lost 5 bases and the J segment 1 base; nucleotides outside the gene matches: 7. This CDR3 is built from 16 residues. Written as DNA, the CDR3 is TGTGCCAGCAGTCCAGCGGGGGCCAGGTCCTACAATGAGCAGTTCTTC. Its protein is CASSPAGARSYNEQFF.

This clonotype was counted ten times or more. V gene TRBV28 combines with J gene TRBJ1-5; TRBD1 matches at 8 bases. Germline values: CDR1 MDHEN, CDR2 SYDVKM. The CDR3 length is 13 residues. The V segment lost 8 bases and the J segment 5 bases; nucleotides outside the gene matches: 5. The CDR3 DNA sequence: TGTGCCAGCGGCACAGGGGGGCATCAGCCCCAGCATTTT. Amino acids: CASGTGGHQPQHF.

Only a few counts were recorded for this clonotype. The CDR3 loop is CASSLFLRGPSTDTQYF. The CDR3 DNA reads as TGTGCCAGCAGTTTATTCCTCAGGGGACCTAGCACAGATACGCAGTATTTT. The chain is built from TRBV27 and TRBJ2-3; possible D gene TRBD1, 6 bases. The CDR3 runs 17 residues. CDR1 and CDR2 (germline): MNHEY, SMNVEV (reference sequence). The V end was cut by 1 base, the J end by 0 bases, with 14 bases between.

This clonotype was found many times. V usage is TRBV4-3 and J usage is TRBJ2-3, with 15 bases fitting TRBD2. The CDR3 sequence is 16 residues long. CDR1 and CDR2 from the germline V gene are LGHNA and YSLEER. The V gene end was trimmed by 6 bases and the J gene end by 6 bases; junction bases not matched to a gene: 7. The CDR3, as DNA: TGCGCCAGCAGTCCCGGGACTAGCGGGGGGTCGGATACGCAGTATTTT. It encodes CASSPGTSGGSDTQYF.

This clonotype has a count of ten or more. The J gene is TRBJ2-3, the V gene TRBV2; D remains ambiguous. CDR1 SNHLY and CDR2 FYNNEI come from the germline V gene. Trimming took 1 base from V and 0 from J, leaving 11 bases between them. There are 16 residues in the CDR3. The CDR3: CASSEVRSSSTDTQYF. The CDR3 coding sequence is TGTGCCAGCAGTGAAGTCCGCAGTTCTAGCACAGATACGCAGTATTTT.

The chain uses TRBV12-3 or TRBV12-4 and TRBJ1-1, with TRBD1 matching over 9 bases. This CDR3 contains 14 residues. Trimming at V came to 6 bases and at J to 3 bases, leaving 5 bases not matched to a gene. CDR3 coding DNA: TGTGCCAGCAGCTGGGACAGGGCCGACACTGAAGCTTTCTTT. Translated, it gives CASSWDRADTEAFF.

This clonotype has at least ten counts. V is TRBV19 and J is TRBJ2-5; 7 nucleotides align to TRBD1. With V trimmed by 4 bases and J by 3 bases, 5 bases remained unmatched. This CDR3 contains 14 residues. Per the germline V gene, CDR1 is LNHDA and CDR2 is SQIVND (reference sequence). The CDR3 DNA follows: TGTGCCAGTAGTACCCGGGACAGAGAAGAGACCCAGTACTTC. Amino acid sequence: CASSTRDREETQYF.

This clonotype occurred many times. This chain uses TRBV28 with TRBJ2-7, with D unresolved. Germline CDR1 and CDR2: MDHEN and SYDVKM. The CDR3 totals 17 residues. V shed 6 bases and J shed 2 bases, with 23 bases lying between them. The CDR3 sequence: CASSLLTAPGRAYEQYF. The CDR3 coding sequence is TGTGCCAGCAGCCTATTGACGGCCCCGGGTAGGGCCTACGAGCAGTACTTC.

This clonotype was detected many times. Germline is not matched at one junction end, which may reflect a read error. The chain is built from TRBV5-1 and TRBJ2-3, with D unclear. Per germline, CDR1 SGHRS and CDR2 YFSETQ. This CDR3 has 15 residues. In DNA form, the CDR3 reads TGTGCCAGCAGCACCCGGACGGGTAGCACAGATACGCAGTATTTT. Translation: CASSTRTGSTDTQYF.

The chain recombines TRBV19 with TRBJ1-5; D is ambiguous. CDR3 length: 12 amino acids. From germline, CDR1 is LNHDA and CDR2 SQIVND (reference sequence). The V and J ends lost 3 bases and 2 bases respectively, with 2 bases between them. Here the CDR3 reads CASSIRNQPQHF. In nucleotides, the CDR3 is TGTGCCAGTAGTATCCGCAATCAGCCCCAGCATTTT. Full variable domain (missing parts from reference TRBV19 and TRBJ1-5): DGGITQSPKYLFRKEGQNVTLSCEQNLNHDAMYWYRQDPGQGLRLIYYSQIVNDFQKGDIAEGYSVSREKKESFPLTVTSAQKNPTAFYLCASSIRNQPQHFGDGTRLSIL.

This clonotype was seen at least ten times. The CDR3 coding sequence is TGTGCCAGCAGTGGGGCAGCCAGGGACATTCAGTACTTC. Translation: CASSGAARDIQYF. This rearrangement joins TRBV12-3 or TRBV12-4 to TRBJ2-4, with D perhaps TRBD1 (5 bases). Trimming pared 5 bases from V and 8 bases from J, leaving 13 bases between. The CDR3 contains 13 residues.

This clonotype was picked up a small number of times. This chain links TRBV3-1 with TRBJ1-2; the D gene is possibly TRBD1 (6 bases). This CDR3 contains 15 residues. The germline CDR1 and CDR2 sequences are LGHDT and YNNKEL (reference sequence). Trimming removed 0 bases from V and 5 bases from J, with 13 bases in between. For the CDR3, the DNA is TGTGCCAGCAGCCAAGAGGGCGGGGGCGAGTATGGCTACACCTTC. This sequence encodes CASSQEGGGEYGYTF.

This clonotype has just a few counts. This chain connects TRBV9 to TRBJ2-7, with D possibly TRBD1 on 5 matching bases. The CDR3 covers 15 residues. Per germline, CDR1 SGDLS and CDR2 YYNGEE. V shed 4 bases and J shed 2 bases, with 16 bases lying between them. CDR3 coding DNA: TGTGCCAGCAGCCCTCGACAGCTCTTTACCTACGAGCAGTACTTC. Translated, it gives CASSPRQLFTYEQYF.

This clonotype was detected many times. The rearrangement joins TRBV12-3 or TRBV12-4 to TRBJ2-7, with D possibly being TRBD1 (5 bases). The CDR3 length is 14 residues. Trimming removed 5 bases at V and 6 bases at J, with 17 bases between. The CDR3 bases are TGTGCCAGCAGTCCCTGGACACCAAGCACCGAGCAGTACTTC. Encoded protein: CASSPWTPSTEQYF.